What follows are 8 T cell receptor beta chains derived from one specimen sequenced in a study of T-cell memory formation after mild COVID-19. TCRdb called the 5' RACE reads again in MiXCR, with one record for every CDR3 protein. The table lists 110,000 to 150,000 distinct CDR3 sequences, 11% to 15% of them singletons, with under 30% in the top ten. The source material was PBMCs or a T cell subset sorted from them (not recorded which). These receptors all stem from an adult woman who had mild COVID-19 (a few samples of this study predate the infection). Cell type and time point are not known.

This chain uses TRBV5-1 with TRBJ2-3; TRBD2 aligns across 13 bases. Germline lookup yields CDR1 SGHRS and CDR2 YFSETQ. This CDR3 is 16 amino acids long. V gave up 7 bases and J gave up 3 bases; unmatched junction bases: 8. DNA of the CDR3: TGCGCCAGCGGACTAGCGGGAGTATCCGGGACAGATACGCAGTATTTT. Its protein is CASGLAGVSGTDTQYF.

This clonotype was seen a few times. The CDR3 nucleotides are TGCAGTGCTAGAGATTACAGGGTAGTCTACAATGAGCAGTTCTTC. Protein product: CSARDYRVVYNEQFF. J is TRBJ2-1 and V is TRBV20-1; a possible D gene is TRBD1 (6 bases). The V gene's germline CDR1 is DFQATT and CDR2 SNEGSKA (reference sequence). There are 15 residues in the CDR3. The ends were cut back, 0 bases at V and 3 bases at J, with 12 bases in the middle.

This clonotype occurred many times. The rearrangement links TRBV19 to TRBJ2-7; weak D call: TRBD1 (6 bases). Germline CDR1 and CDR2: LNHDA and SQIVND (reference sequence). This CDR3 has 14 amino acids. V lost 5 bases and J lost 3, with 14 bases in between. The chain's CDR3 is CASSYMDRYYEQYF. Written as DNA, the CDR3 is TGTGCCAGTAGTTATATGGACAGATACTACGAGCAGTACTTC.

This clonotype was seen repeatedly, ten times or more. J is TRBJ1-5 and V is TRBV7-6; possible D gene TRBD1, 5 bases. Looked up from germline, CDR1 is SGHVS and CDR2 is FNYEAQ. There are 13 residues in the CDR3. V was clipped by 8 bases and J by 7 bases, with 15 bases between them. DNA for the CDR3: TGTGCCAGCGGGACGGGAGGGTTGCAGCCCCAGCATTTT. The encoded protein is CASGTGGLQPQHF.

In its sample, this clonotype was seen a few times. This chain uses TRBV11-2 with TRBJ2-5, with D possibly matching TRBD1 (6 bases). Germline CDR1 SGHAT, CDR2 FQNNGV. Trimming took off 4 bases at V and 3 bases at J, with 9 bases between the two ends. The CDR3 is 13 amino acids. DNA of the CDR3: TGTGCCAGCAGCTCCTACAGGGAAGAGACCCAGTACTTC. Protein: CASSSYREETQYF.

CDR3 DNA: TGCAGTGTTCAGACCGGGGATAGCCTTGAAGCTTTCTTT. It translates to CSVQTGDSLEAFF. The chain carries TRBV20-1 and TRBJ1-1; D uncertain. CDR3 length equals 13 residues. V was shortened by 7 bases and J by 7 bases, with 19 bases between the two germline ends. The germline gives CDR1 DFQATT, CDR2 SNEGSKA (reference sequence).

The V gene is TRBV5-1, the J gene TRBJ1-1; D gene unclear. CDR3 length: 14 amino acids. CDR1 and CDR2 (germline): SGHRS, YFSETQ. The V gene lost 0 bases and the J gene lost 0 bases, with 6 bases spanning the gap. The CDR3 region has the DNA TGCGCCAGCAGCTTGGAGTTGTTGAACACTGAAGCTTTCTTT. Translated, it gives CASSLELLNTEAFF.

V is TRBV20-1 and J is TRBJ2-1; D ambiguous. The CDR3 runs to 17 residues. Per germline, CDR1 DFQATT and CDR2 SNEGSKA (reference sequence). Trimming pared 0 bases from V and 3 bases from J, leaving 18 bases between. The chain's CDR3 is CSARDSASNTFYNEQFF. The CDR3, as DNA: TGCAGTGCTAGAGATTCGGCGTCCAACACCTTCTACAATGAGCAGTTCTTC.